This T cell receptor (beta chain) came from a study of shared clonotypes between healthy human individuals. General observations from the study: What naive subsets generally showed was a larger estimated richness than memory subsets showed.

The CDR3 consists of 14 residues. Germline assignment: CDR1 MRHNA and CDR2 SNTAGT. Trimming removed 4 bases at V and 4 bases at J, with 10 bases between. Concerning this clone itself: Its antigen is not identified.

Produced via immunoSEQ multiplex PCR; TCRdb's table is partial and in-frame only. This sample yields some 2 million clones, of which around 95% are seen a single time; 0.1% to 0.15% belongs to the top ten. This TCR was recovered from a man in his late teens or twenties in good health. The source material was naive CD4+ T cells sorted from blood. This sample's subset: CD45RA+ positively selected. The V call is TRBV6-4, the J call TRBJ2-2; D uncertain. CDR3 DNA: TGTGCCAGCAGTGCCACCAGGAGCACCGGGGAGCTGTTTTTT. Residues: CASSATRSTGELFF.